These T cell receptor beta chains were read from a single sample in a study of blood T cells in healthy people across ages. TCRdb re-derived calls from the 5' RACE reads in MiXCR, one entry per CDR3 protein. Here the sample spans about 1.4 million distinct CDR3 sequences, around 59% being singletons. Sequenced material: blood. The source of these receptors is a man younger than 30 in good health. Both conserved end residues are trimmed from each CDR3. The D gene is left open where the match is weak.

j_gene	d_gene	v_gene	CDR3aa
TRBJ2-1	TRBD2	TRBV11-2	ASSLGEAGVSYNEQF
TRBJ2-7	-	TRBV12-3/TRBV12-4	ASSLAIGYEQY
TRBJ2-7	-	TRBV27	ASRDSPTYEQY
TRBJ2-7	TRBD1	TRBV3-1	ASSQALRGFNYEQY
TRBJ2-7	TRBD2	TRBV5-1	ASSDLSSGSSYEQY
TRBJ1-2	-	TRBV29-1	SVEDTRDGLPNYGYT
TRBJ2-5	-	TRBV20-1	SASRRVQETQY
TRBJ2-7	-	TRBV7-2	ASSFVEAEQY
TRBJ2-7	-	TRBV12-3/TRBV12-4	ASRGHDYEQY
-	TRBD1	TRBV6-2/TRBV6-3	ASSERTGVYEQY
TRBJ2-2	TRBD2	TRBV18	ASSAPGLGNTGELF
TRBJ1-2	-	TRBV28	ASSLWGRDGYT
TRBJ1-5	TRBD1	TRBV27	ASRQGTSNQPQH
-	TRBD1	TRBV9	ASSETIHSGQGYNEQY
TRBJ1-1	-	TRBV13	ASSLDLVGNTEAF
TRBJ2-7	TRBD1	TRBV20-1	SARAPTAGGYYEQY
TRBJ2-5	TRBD2	TRBV3-1	ASSQIGGGATETQY
TRBJ2-6	-	TRBV24-1	ATATSGANVLT
TRBJ1-2	TRBD1	TRBV5-1	ASRVGDRDEGYT
TRBJ1-5	-	TRBV7-9	ASSAFGGTNQPQH
TRBJ2-5	TRBD2	TRBV4-1	ASSQEGGSGSGETQY
TRBJ2-2	-	TRBV12-3/TRBV12-4	ASSFDWNTGELF
TRBJ2-3	-	TRBV28	ASSFSSSSTDTQY
TRBJ2-7	TRBD1	TRBV4-3	ASSQGQGISYEQY
TRBJ2-1	TRBD2	TRBV27	ASSFPGVGLQF
TRBJ2-1	-	TRBV12-3/TRBV12-4	ASSLDPSNSGF
TRBJ2-1	-	TRBV7-9	ASSLPRHLSSYNEQF
TRBJ1-2	-	TRBV29-1	SVEGYRADYGYT
TRBJ2-5	TRBD2	TRBV7-9	ASSLFGGGRKETQY
TRBJ2-3	-	TRBV7-2	ASSQKNTQY
TRBJ1-1	-	TRBV6-1	ASSEGSANTEAF
TRBJ2-7	TRBD2	TRBV20-1	SARSGTSPNQDYEQY
TRBJ2-7	-	TRBV20-1	SARDRWDSYEQY
TRBJ2-3	-	TRBV29-1	SVDDRFADTQY
TRBJ2-4	-	TRBV15	ATSAASKNIQY
TRBJ2-4	-	TRBV2	ASREDRLAKNIQY
TRBJ2-1	TRBD2	TRBV28	ASSLSSGYEQF
TRBJ2-2	-	TRBV2	ASSTPVHGDTGELF
TRBJ2-3	-	TRBV7-9	ASPPSDPPRGADTQY
TRBJ2-7	-	TRBV27	ASRVFGGRWAGQHPYEQY
TRBJ2-2	-	TRBV15	ATSRERTNTGELF
TRBJ1-1	-	TRBV29-1	SVAPSGAEAF
-	TRBD1	TRBV20-1	SARQGAGETQY
TRBJ2-6	-	TRBV27	ASSDDPFGANVLT
TRBJ2-5	-	TRBV27	ASSLGPFGETQY
TRBJ2-7	-	TRBV7-9	ASPGGDSPYEQY
TRBJ2-3	-	TRBV7-9	ASSWDGLTDTQY
TRBJ1-2	-	TRBV5-6	ASSLEPGGHT
TRBJ2-1	TRBD2	TRBV25-1	ASSEQWTSGYYNEQF
-	TRBD2	TRBV4-1	ASSQFSGGDYNEQY
TRBJ2-3	-	TRBV6-2/TRBV6-3	ASSTPLSGTDTQY
TRBJ2-5	-	TRBV20-1	SAPRGTEQETQY
TRBJ1-1	-	TRBV11-2	AAKKGGTEAF
TRBJ2-1	-	TRBV27	ASSSVRGDSYNEQF